The 27 T cell receptor beta chains given below trace back to one sample, sequenced in a study of cytomegalovirus exposure and HLA in healthy donors. Primers included in the PCR were 60 Vbeta and 13 Jbeta primers. Libraries were prepared by immunoSEQ multiplex PCR; TCRdb keeps only in-frame clonotypes and omits some of them. The table has roughly 130,000 clones, 80% seen once; the top ten hold 1%. The sequencing input was PBMCs. The receptor set was obtained from a man aged 35 to 55 in good health and CMV-seronegative.

The chain combines TRBV2 with TRBJ2-5; 7 bases are a match to TRBD1. Germline-derived CDR1 and CDR2 are SNHLY and FYNNEI. V was pared by 6 bases and J by 5 bases, with 18 bases of the junction left unmatched. This CDR3 contains 17 residues. The CDR3 is CASSDLGRTGFEETQYF. CDR3 DNA: TGTGCCAGCAGCGACCTGGGGCGGACAGGCTTTGAGGAGACCCAGTACTTC.

This chain uses TRBV7-6 with TRBJ2-1; 10 nucleotides match TRBD2. The trim removed 1 base at V and 4 bases at J, leaving 7 bases unmatched. Germline V gene sequence: CDR1 SGHVS, CDR2 FNYEAQ. The CDR3 loop spans 17 amino acids. CDR3 sequence reads: CASSLGLAGVGYNEQFF. The DNA of the CDR3 is TGTGCCAGCAGCTTAGGGCTAGCGGGAGTCGGGTACAATGAGCAGTTCTTC.

V usage is TRBV6-1 and J usage is TRBJ1-5; no reliable D call. Germline V CDR1 and CDR2: MNHNS, SASEGT. The CDR3 extends over 11 amino acids. V was shortened by 4 bases and J by 11 bases, with 9 bases between the two germline ends. The CDR3 loop reads CASSVLSAQHF. The DNA of the CDR3 is TGTGCCAGCAGTGTCTTATCAGCCCAGCATTTT.

The chain employs TRBV4-1 and TRBJ2-1; perhaps TRBD1 as D (5 bases). The CDR3 is 14 residues long. V lost 0 bases to trimming and J lost 7 bases, with 10 bases between them. Germline lookup yields CDR1 MGHRA and CDR2 YSYEKL. CDR3 sequence: CASSQDVGQNEQFF. CDR3 nucleotide sequence: TGCGCCAGCAGCCAAGATGTGGGGCAGAATGAGCAGTTCTTC.

This chain joins TRBV7-8 and TRBJ2-2, with 11 nucleotides matching TRBD1. CDR1 SGHVS and CDR2 FQNEAQ come from the germline V gene. Trimming cost V 5 bases and J 9 bases; bases outside gene matches: 11. This CDR3 is built from 16 residues. CDR3 protein: CASSTGDRGFVWELFF. For the CDR3, the DNA is TGTGCCAGCAGCACGGGGGACAGGGGGTTTGTTTGGGAGCTGTTTTTT.

The chain has TRBV19 and TRBJ1-1; D remains unclear. V was shortened by 3 bases and J by 1 base, with 9 bases between the two germline ends. This CDR3 has 14 residues. Germline lookup yields CDR1 LNHDA and CDR2 SQIVND (reference sequence). The DNA for the CDR3 is TGTGCCAGTAGTATCTTCGGGTCGAACACTGAAGCTTTCTTT. Its translation: CASSIFGSNTEAFF.

Concerning this clone: Distinct nucleotide sequences in the sample also encode this CDR3. The chain joins TRBV30 to TRBJ2-5; the D gene is possibly TRBD1 (6 bases). The CDR3 extends over 15 amino acids. Between the trimmed V and J ends, which lost 1 base and 2 bases, there was a span of 14 bases. The germline V gene encodes CDR1 GTSNPN and CDR2 SVGIG (reference sequence). The CDR3 nucleotides read TGTGCCTGGAGTGAGCAGGGGTGGGTTCAAGAGACCCAGTACTTC. As protein: CAWSEQGWVQETQYF.

Notes on this clone: The CDR3 end shows no conserved phenylalanine or tryptophan, and so a read error is likely. No DNA is shown, since the ends of the CDR3 on it are uncertain; the CDR3 is the one TCRdb lists. The rearrangement uses TRBV2 and TRBJ1-1; the D call TRBD1 from the table was never checked on the DNA. The germline CDR1 and CDR2 sequences are SNHLY and FYNNEI. The CDR3 sequence runs 13 residues, both termini included. The CDR3 sequence is CASRGQGNTEALV.

The chain employs TRBV5-4 and TRBJ2-2, with 13 positions matching TRBD2. The V gene's germline CDR1 is SGHNT and CDR2 YYREEE (reference sequence). The CDR3 is 16 amino acids. Trimming cost V 4 bases and J 8 bases; bases outside gene matches: 8. The CDR3 protein is CASSPRGTSGIGELFF. In DNA form, the CDR3 reads TGTGCCAGCAGCCCACGAGGGACTAGCGGGATAGGGGAGCTGTTTTTT. Full variable domain (missing parts from reference TRBV5-4 and TRBJ2-2): ETGVTQSPTHLIKTRGQQVTLRCSSQSGHNTVSWYQQALGQGPQFIFQYYREEENGRGNFPPRFSGLQFPNYSSELNVNALELDDSALYLCASSPRGTSGIGELFFGEGSRLTVL.

The chain carries TRBV2 and TRBJ2-2; tentative D call: TRBD2 (5 bases). The V end was cut by 8 bases, the J end by 5 bases, with 12 bases between. The CDR3 totals 13 residues. Germline CDR1 and CDR2: SNHLY and FYNNEI. The CDR3 region has the DNA TGTGCCAGCCGGCTAGCCCTGACCGGGGAGCTGTTTTTT. Residues: CASRLALTGELFF.

This clone appeared once. One end of the junction fails to match germline, which may point to a read error. The chain joins TRBV6-1 to TRBJ1-1; D perhaps matches TRBD1 (6 bases). Germline V gene data show CDR1 as MNHNS and CDR2 as SASEGT. The CDR3 covers 13 residues. CDR3 in DNA: TGTGCCAGCAGTTGGACAGAGAACACTGAGGCTTTCTTT. As protein: CASSWTENTEAFF.

V usage is TRBV28 and J usage is TRBJ2-3; 10 bases are shared with TRBD1. Germline trimming cut 11 bases from V and 2 bases from J; bases unmatched to any gene: 7. Germline CDR1 reads MDHEN; CDR2 reads SYDVKM. The CDR3 spans 14 residues. The CDR3 DNA is TGTGCCGCAAAGGGACAGGGGTACACAGATACGCAGTATTTT. Residues: CAAKGQGYTDTQYF.

This chain connects TRBV7-6 to TRBJ2-6; weak D call: TRBD2 (5 bases). The CDR3 is 16 residues long. Germline V gene sequence: CDR1 SGHVS, CDR2 FNYEAQ. The V gene lost 5 bases and the J gene lost 2 bases, with 13 bases spanning the gap. The CDR3 nucleotides are TGTGCCAGCAGCCCGAGGACCGGGGCTGGGGCCAACGTCCTGACTTTC. Translated: CASSPRTGAGANVLTF.

The J gene is TRBJ2-5, the V gene TRBV30, with D unresolved. The CDR3 has 11 residues. V was shortened by 1 base and J by 5 bases, with 5 bases between the two germline ends. Germline V gene sequence: CDR1 GTSNPN, CDR2 SVGIG (reference sequence). The CDR3 loop reads CAWSGSETQYF. The CDR3 DNA follows: TGTGCCTGGAGTGGAAGCGAGACCCAGTACTTC.

Points on this clone: The junction does not match germline at one end; this may be a read error. This chain links TRBV6-5 with TRBJ1-1; the D is unclear. Germline assignment: CDR1 MNHEY and CDR2 SVGAGI. This CDR3 has 14 residues. Written as DNA, the CDR3 is TGTGCCAGCAGCTACTCAAGCGTAGGCACTGAAGCTTTCTTT. The encoded protein is CASSYSSVGTEAFF.

The gene calls are TRBV14 and TRBJ1-2; D gene uncertain. Trimming took 4 bases from V and 5 from J, leaving 11 bases between them. CDR3 length equals 13 residues. In germline, CDR1 is SGHDN, CDR2 FVKESK. Written as DNA, the CDR3 is TGTGCCAGCAGCCCATCCGAACTTTATGGCTACACCTTC. It codes for CASSPSELYGYTF. Full variable domain (outside the CDR3, taken from reference TRBV14 and TRBJ1-2): EAGVTQFPSHSVIEKGQTVTLRCDPISGHDNLYWYRRVMGKEIKFLLHFVKESKQDESGMPNNRFLAERTGGTYSTLKVQPAELEDSGVYFCASSPSELYGYTFGSGTRLTVV.

For this clone: Germline is not matched at one junction end, which may reflect a read error. V usage is TRBV7-8 and J usage is TRBJ2-1, with TRBD2 matching 7 bases. The germline gives CDR1 SGHVS, CDR2 FQNEAQ. There are 14 residues in the CDR3. Here the CDR3 DNA reads TGTGCCAGCAGCTTAGTGACTGGCGGGAGCGCTTTACTCTTC. It encodes CASSLVTGGSALLF.

The gene calls are TRBV2 and TRBJ1-5, with 8 bases that match TRBD1. CDR1 and CDR2 (germline): SNHLY, FYNNEI. V lost 0 bases, J lost 3 bases, and 4 bases stayed unmatched. The CDR3 is 16 amino acids. The CDR3 nucleotides are TGTGCCAGCAGTGAAGCGGTGCAGGGGGCCAATCAGCCCCAGCATTTT. Protein: CASSEAVQGANQPQHF. The full variable domain, completed using reference TRBV2 and TRBJ1-5, is EPEVTQTPSHQVTQMGQEVILRCVPISNHLYFYWYRQILGQKVEFLVSFYNNEISEKSEIFDDQFSVERPDGSNFTLKIRSTKLEDSAMYFCASSEAVQGANQPQHFGDGTRLSIL.

V gene TRBV29-1 combines with J gene TRBJ1-2; D unresolved. V was clipped by 6 bases and J by 7 bases, with 15 bases between them. The length of the CDR3 is 12 residues. CDR1 is SQVTM, CDR2 ANQGSEA, per germline. The CDR3 region is CSVSEGVTGYTF. In nucleotides, the CDR3 is TGCAGCGTGAGCGAGGGAGTTACTGGCTACACCTTC.

V usage is TRBV5-4 and J usage is TRBJ1-1, with 7 bases identical to TRBD1. J was trimmed by 7 bases and V by 4 bases; bases with no gene match: 13. CDR1 and CDR2 (germline): SGHNT, YYREEE (reference sequence). The CDR3 sequence is 15 residues long. CDR3 in amino acids: CASSPRQGMGGEAFF. The CDR3 coding sequence is TGTGCCAGCAGCCCCCGACAGGGTATGGGTGGTGAAGCTTTCTTT.

V gene TRBV5-4 combines with J gene TRBJ2-1, with 7 positions matching TRBD2. Germline CDR1 SGHNT, CDR2 YYREEE (reference sequence). There are 18 residues in the CDR3. Trimming took 5 bases from V and 4 from J; bases not matched to a gene: 18. CDR3 sequence: CASRLGGTLLVSYNEQFF. The CDR3, as DNA: TGTGCCAGCAGACTGGGGGGGACCCTACTCGTCTCATACAATGAGCAGTTCTTC.

Here the CDR3 DNA reads TGTGCCACCAGACAGGGACGGGAGGGAAAACTGTTTTTT. It encodes CATRQGREGKLFF. This chain uses TRBV15 with TRBJ1-4; a possible D gene is TRBD1 (6 bases). V lost 6 bases and J 10 bases, leaving 15 bases between the germline ends. The CDR3 totals 13 residues. Germline CDR1 and CDR2: LNHNV and YYDKDF (reference sequence).

The genes are TRBV18 and TRBJ1-1, with TRBD1 as a possible D gene (6 bases). The V end lost 5 bases, the J end lost 4 bases, and 14 bases lay between the germline ends. The CDR3 covers 14 residues. Germline V gene lookup returns CDR1 KGHSH and CDR2 LQKENI. As DNA, the CDR3 is TGTGCCAGCTCAGGCCAGACAGGACTCACTGAAGCTTTCTTT. Its protein product is CASSGQTGLTEAFF.

This chain uses TRBV7-9 with TRBJ1-2, with 7 bases aligning to TRBD1. This CDR3 is 15 amino acids long. From germline, CDR1 is SEHNR and CDR2 FQNEAQ (reference sequence). The V and J ends lost 3 bases and 5 bases, in that order; junction bases with no gene match: 9. The CDR3 loop reads CASSFPGQRYYGYTF. Written as DNA, the CDR3 is TGTGCCAGCAGCTTTCCGGGACAGCGATATTATGGCTACACCTTC.

The chain recombines TRBV10-2 with TRBJ2-5, with TRBD2 as a possible D gene (6 bases). Trimming cost V 6 bases and J 1 base, with 9 bases left between them. Germline loops: CDR1 WSHSY, CDR2 SAAADI. The CDR3 consists of 13 residues. CDR3 in DNA: TGCGCCAGCAGGGCTAGCGCCCAAGAGACCCAGTACTTC. Translation: CASRASAQETQYF.

CDR3 bases: TGTGCCAGCAGTTTATCGGGGTCTAGCGGGAGCGCGGGGGAGACCCAGTACTTC. It translates to CASSLSGSSGSAGETQYF. This rearrangement joins TRBV28 to TRBJ2-5; 10 nucleotides align to TRBD2. The J segment lost 5 bases and the V segment lost 1 base, leaving 13 bases of the junction unmatched. This CDR3 region has 18 residues. Germline CDR1 is MDHEN and CDR2 is SYDVKM.

This chain connects TRBV28 to TRBJ2-5; 7 nucleotides align to TRBD1. This CDR3 is built from 13 residues. The germline CDR1 and CDR2 sequences are MDHEN and SYDVKM. V trimming: 6 bases; J trimming: 4 bases; junction bases outside the gene matches: 5. The CDR3 DNA follows: TGTGCCAGCAGGAGACAGGGACGAGAGACCCAGTACTTC. Protein sequence: CASRRQGRETQYF.